The entry that follows covers one T cell receptor beta chain sequence. No antigen is known for it. One base away there is no much larger clone; base qualities are not given. The library was obtained by the immunoSEQ multiplex PCR assay. TCRdb provides this immuneACCESS table in a form limited to in-frame rearrangements. Some clones are lacking; in checked studies, under half of them reflect an unresolved V gene, and why the rest are absent is not known. The sample data list about 31,000 clones, and around nine tenths of these were observed just once. 5% to 7.5% of the sample comes from the top ten. This sample was taken from a study of T cell changes during pregnancy in multiple sclerosis (dated by TCRdb to the late 2010s). Turning to the overall study: The study looked at changes in the T cell repertoire across pregnancy in women with multiple sclerosis.

The germline V gene (reference sequence) yields SEHNR for CDR1 and FQNEAQ for CDR2. V trim: 2 bases; J trim: 6 bases; unmatched bases: 2. Its CDR3 holds 13 amino acids, cysteine through phenylalanine. Only the CDR3 DNA is retained, 39 bases long and in frame from the first base. The TCR originated in a female donor with multiple sclerosis, enrolled in a pregnancy study. Material: CD8+ T cells from peripheral blood mononuclear cells, obtained in the second trimester of pregnancy. The chain uses TRBV7-9 and TRBJ1-2; 8 bases in the junction line up with TRBD1. The bases are TGTGCCAGCAGCTTATCAGGGGGCGATGGCTACACCTTC. This translates into CASSLSGGDGYTF. Full variable domain (CDR3 extended with the reference TRBV7-9 and TRBJ1-2 proteins): DTGVSQNPRHKITKRGQNVTFRCDPISEHNRLYWYRQTLGQGPEFLTYFQNEAQLEKSRLLSDRFSAERPKGSFSTLEIQRTEQGDSAMYLCASSLSGGDGYTFGSGTRLTVV.